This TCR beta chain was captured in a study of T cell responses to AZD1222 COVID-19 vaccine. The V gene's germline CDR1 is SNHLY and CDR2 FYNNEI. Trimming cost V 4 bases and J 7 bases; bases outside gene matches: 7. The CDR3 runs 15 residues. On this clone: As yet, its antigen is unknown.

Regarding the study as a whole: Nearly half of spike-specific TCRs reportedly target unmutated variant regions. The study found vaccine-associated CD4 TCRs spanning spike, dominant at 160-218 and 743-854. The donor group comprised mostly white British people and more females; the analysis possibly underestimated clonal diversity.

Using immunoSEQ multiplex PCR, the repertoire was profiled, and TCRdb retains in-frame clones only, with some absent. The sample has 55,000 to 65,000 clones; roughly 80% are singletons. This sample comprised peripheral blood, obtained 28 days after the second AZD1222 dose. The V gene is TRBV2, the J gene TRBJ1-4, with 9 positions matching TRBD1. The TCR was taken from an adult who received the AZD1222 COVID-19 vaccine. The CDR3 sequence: CASSVQGQGIEKLFF. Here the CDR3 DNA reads TGTGCCAGCAGTGTTCAAGGACAGGGGATTGAAAAACTGTTTTTT.